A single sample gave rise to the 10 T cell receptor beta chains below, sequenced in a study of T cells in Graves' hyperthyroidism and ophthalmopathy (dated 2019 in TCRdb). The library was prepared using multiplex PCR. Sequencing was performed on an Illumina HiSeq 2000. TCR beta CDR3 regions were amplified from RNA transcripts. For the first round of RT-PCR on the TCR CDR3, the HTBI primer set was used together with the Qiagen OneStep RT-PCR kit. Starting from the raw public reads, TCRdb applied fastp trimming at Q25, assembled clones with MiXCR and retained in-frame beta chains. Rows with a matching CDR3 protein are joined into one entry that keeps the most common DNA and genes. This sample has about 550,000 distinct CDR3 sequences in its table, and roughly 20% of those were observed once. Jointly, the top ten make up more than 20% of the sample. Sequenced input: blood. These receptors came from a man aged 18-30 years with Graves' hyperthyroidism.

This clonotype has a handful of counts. The chain's CDR3 is CASSQEGRTGSYEQYF. The CDR3 coding sequence is TGCGCCAGCAGCCAAGAGGGTCGGACAGGAAGCTACGAGCAGTACTTC. The chain couples TRBV4-1 to TRBJ2-7; 7 bases line up with TRBD1. This CDR3 region has 16 residues. The germline gives CDR1 MGHRA, CDR2 YSYEKL. V was clipped by 0 bases and J by 3 bases; unmatched bases: 8.

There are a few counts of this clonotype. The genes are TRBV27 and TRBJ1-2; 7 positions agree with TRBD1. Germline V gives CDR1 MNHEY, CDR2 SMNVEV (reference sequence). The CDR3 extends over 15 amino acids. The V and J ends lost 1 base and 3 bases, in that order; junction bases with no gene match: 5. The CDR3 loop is CASSLWRGRHYGYTF. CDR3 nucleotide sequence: TGTGCCAGCAGTTTATGGAGGGGGCGGCACTATGGCTACACCTTC.

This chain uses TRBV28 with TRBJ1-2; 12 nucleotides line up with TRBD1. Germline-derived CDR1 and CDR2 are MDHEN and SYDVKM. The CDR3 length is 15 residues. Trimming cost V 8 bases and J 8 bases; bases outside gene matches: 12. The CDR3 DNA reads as TGTGCCAGCCTGACCGGGACAGGGGGCGTCGGGGGCTACACCTTC. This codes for CASLTGTGGVGGYTF.

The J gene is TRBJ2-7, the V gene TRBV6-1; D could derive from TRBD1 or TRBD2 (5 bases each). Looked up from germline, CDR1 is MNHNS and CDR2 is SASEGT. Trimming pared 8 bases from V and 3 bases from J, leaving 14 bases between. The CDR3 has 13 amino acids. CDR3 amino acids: CASLRDGHYEQYF. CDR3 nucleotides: TGTGCCAGCCTCCGGGACGGGCACTACGAGCAGTACTTC.

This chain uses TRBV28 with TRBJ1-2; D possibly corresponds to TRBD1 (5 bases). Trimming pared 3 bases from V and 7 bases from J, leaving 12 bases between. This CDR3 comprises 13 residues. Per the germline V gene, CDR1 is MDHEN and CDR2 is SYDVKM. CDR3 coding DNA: TGTGCCAGCAGTTTGGTCGGGGCGCCTGGCTACACCTTC. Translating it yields CASSLVGAPGYTF.

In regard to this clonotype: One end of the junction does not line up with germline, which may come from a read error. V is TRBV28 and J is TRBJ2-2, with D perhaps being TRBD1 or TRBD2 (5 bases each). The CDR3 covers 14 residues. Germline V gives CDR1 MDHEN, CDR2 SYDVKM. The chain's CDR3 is CASSLAGAAGELCF. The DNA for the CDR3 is TGTGCCAGCAGTTTGGCCGGGGCGGCCGGGGAGCTGTGTTTT. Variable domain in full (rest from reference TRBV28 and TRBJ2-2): DVKVTQSSRYLVKRTGEKVFLECVQDMDHENMFWYRQDPGLGLRLIYFSYDVKMKEKGDIPEGYSVSREKKERFSLILESASTNQTSMYLCASSLAGAAGELCFGEGSRLTVL.

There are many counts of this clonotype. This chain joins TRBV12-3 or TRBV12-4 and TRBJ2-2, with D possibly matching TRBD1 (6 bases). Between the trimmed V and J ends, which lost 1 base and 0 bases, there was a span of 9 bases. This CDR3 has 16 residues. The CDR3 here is CASSLGGPANTGELFF. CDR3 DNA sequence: TGTGCCAGCAGTTTAGGGGGGCCCGCGAACACCGGGGAGCTGTTTTTT.

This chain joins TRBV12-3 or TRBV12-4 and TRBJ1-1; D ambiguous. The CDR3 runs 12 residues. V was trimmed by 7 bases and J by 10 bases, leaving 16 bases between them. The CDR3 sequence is CASTHTPRGAFF. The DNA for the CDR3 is TGTGCCAGCACCCACACACCCCGAGGAGCTTTCTTT.

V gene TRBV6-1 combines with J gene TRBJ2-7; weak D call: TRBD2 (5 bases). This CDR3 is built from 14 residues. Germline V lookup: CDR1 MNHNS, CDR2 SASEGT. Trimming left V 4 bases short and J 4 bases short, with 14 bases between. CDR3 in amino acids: CASSGWTDLYEQYF. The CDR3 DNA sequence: TGTGCCAGCAGTGGCTGGACTGATCTATACGAGCAGTACTTC.

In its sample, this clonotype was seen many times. The CDR3 sequence is CASRISGQTNTEAFF. The CDR3 DNA reads TGCGCCAGCAGAATTTCGGGACAGACGAACACTGAAGCTTTCTTT. The rearrangement links TRBV5-1 to TRBJ1-1; TRBD1 matches at 7 bases. This CDR3 has 15 amino acids. Per the germline V gene, CDR1 is SGHRS and CDR2 is YFSETQ. V was clipped by 5 bases and J by 1 base; unmatched bases: 8. The full variable domain, in which reference TRBV5-1 and TRBJ1-1 provide the parts outside the CDR3, is KAGVTQTPRYLIKTRGQQVTLSCSPISGHRSVSWYQQTPGQGLQFLFEYFSETQRNKGNFPGRFSGRQFSNSRSEMNVSTLELGDSALYLCASRISGQTNTEAFFGQGTRLTVV.